The 11 T cell receptor beta chains reported below all come from one sample, sequenced in a study of T cells in Graves' hyperthyroidism and ophthalmopathy. The investigators amplified TCR beta CDR3 regions from RNA transcripts. Carried out on the TCR CDR3, a first-round RT-PCR used the HTBI primer set. MiXCR was run by TCRdb on the multiplex PCR reads, yielding one entry per CDR3 protein. This sample has some 510,000 distinct CDR3 sequences, with less than 25% found just once. The sequenced sample consisted of blood. The receptor source for this set is a man in his late teens or twenties with Graves' hyperthyroidism.

The rearrangement joins TRBV4-2 to TRBJ1-6, with 8 bases matching TRBD1. J gave up 10 bases and V 6 bases, and 8 bases lay outside the gene matches. The CDR3 is 14 residues long. The V gene's germline CDR1 is LGHNA and CDR2 YNFKEQ. The CDR3 spells CASSGQGSGSPLHF. The CDR3 DNA follows: TGTGCCAGCAGTGGACAGGGTAGCGGGTCACCCCTCCACTTT.

This clonotype was counted at least ten times. The rearrangement joins TRBV11-2 to TRBJ1-3; TRBD1 aligns across 7 bases. The CDR3 runs 14 residues. V was pared by 4 bases and J by 4 bases, with 4 bases of the junction left unmatched. Germline V gives CDR1 SGHAT, CDR2 FQNNGV. CDR3 nucleotides: TGTGCCAGCAGCTCCACAGGGGTAGGAAACACCATATATTTT. This codes for CASSSTGVGNTIYF.

This clonotype was found many times. This chain links TRBV28 with TRBJ1-1; 8 nucleotides match TRBD1. With 6 bases clipped from V and 5 bases from J, the junction kept 14 bases outside the gene matches. Germline lookup yields CDR1 MDHEN and CDR2 SYDVKM. This CDR3 has 16 amino acids. CDR3 sequence: CASRRRASGGRTEAFF. CDR3 coding DNA: TGTGCCAGCAGGCGAAGGGCGTCAGGGGGCAGGACTGAAGCTTTCTTT. Variable domain in full (rest from reference TRBV28 and TRBJ1-1): DVKVTQSSRYLVKRTGEKVFLECVQDMDHENMFWYRQDPGLGLRLIYFSYDVKMKEKGDIPEGYSVSREKKERFSLILESASTNQTSMYLCASRRRASGGRTEAFFGQGTRLTVV.

In its sample, this clonotype was seen many times. The chain couples TRBV12-5 to TRBJ1-5; D may be TRBD1 (5 bases). Germline CDR1 and CDR2: LGHNT and FRNRAP. This CDR3 spans 12 amino acids. The CDR3 DNA reads as TGTGCCCCGCAGGGTAGCAATCAGCCCCAGCATTTT. It translates to CAPQGSNQPQHF.

This clonotype was found many times. The CDR3 coding sequence is TGTGCCAGCAGTTACCGCCCCAGCAATCAGCCCCAGCATTTT. Translation gives CASSYRPSNQPQHF. The chain uses TRBV6-5 and TRBJ1-5; D unclear. This CDR3 has 14 amino acids. Per the germline V gene, CDR1 is MNHEY and CDR2 is SVGAGI. The V end lost 2 bases, the J end lost 1 base, and 6 bases lay between the germline ends.

This clonotype was detected only a few times. The V gene is TRBV20-1, the J gene TRBJ2-7; D is possibly TRBD1 (5 bases). The CDR3 is made up of 13 amino acids. CDR1 DFQATT and CDR2 SNEGSKA come from the germline V gene (reference sequence). Deletions cut 5 bases from V and 2 bases from J, with 13 bases between. DNA of the CDR3: TGCAGTGCTTTAAGACAGACCCCCTACGAGCAGTACTTC. Amino acid sequence: CSALRQTPYEQYF.

This clonotype was found many times. V is TRBV7-8 and J is TRBJ2-7, with TRBD1 identical over 8 bases. The CDR3 runs 15 residues. V gave up 2 bases and J gave up 7 bases; unmatched junction bases: 10. Germline CDR1 SGHVS, CDR2 FQNEAQ. The CDR3 region has the DNA TGTGCCAGCAGCTTACCCAGGACAGGGACGCGGGAGCAGTACTTC. Translating gives CASSLPRTGTREQYF.

The chain joins TRBV30 to TRBJ2-7; the D is unclear. The CDR3 totals 11 residues. Germline-derived CDR1 and CDR2 are GTSNPN and SVGIG (reference sequence). V was trimmed by 2 bases and J by 6 bases, leaving 8 bases between them. The CDR3 nucleotides are TGTGCCTGGAGTAAGAGAGGCGAGCAGTACTTC. Translated, it gives CAWSKRGEQYF. Together with reference TRBV30 and TRBJ2-7, the CDR3 gives the full variable domain: SQTIHQWPATLVQPVGSPLSLECTVEGTSNPNLYWYRQAAGRGLQLLFYSVGIGQISSEVPQNLSASRPQDRQFILSSKKLLLSDSGFYLCAWSKRGEQYFGPGTRLTVT.

This clonotype appeared many times. This CDR3 reads CASSEGARSSYEQYF. For the CDR3, the DNA is TGTGCCAGCAGTGAAGGAGCCCGATCCTCCTACGAGCAGTACTTC. The chain has TRBV6-1 and TRBJ2-7; D unclear. The CDR3 totals 15 residues. Germline assignment: CDR1 MNHNS and CDR2 SASEGT. Trimming took off 1 base at V and 0 bases at J, with 10 bases between the two ends.

This clonotype was detected many times. V is TRBV12-3 or TRBV12-4 and J is TRBJ1-1, with D unclear. This CDR3 region has 14 residues. V was pared by 5 bases and J by 4 bases, with 14 bases between. The CDR3 DNA is TGTGCCAGCAGTCCTATTCAGGACGCCACTGAAGCTTTCTTT. Translating gives CASSPIQDATEAFF.

V is TRBV6-1 and J is TRBJ2-2; 8 bases map to TRBD1. Trimming removed 6 bases from V and 1 base from J; junction bases left unmatched: 10. The germline gives CDR1 MNHNS, CDR2 SASEGT. The CDR3 totals 17 residues. Written as DNA, the CDR3 is TGTGCCAGCAGGGCAAGCGCGGGGACAGGGAACACCGGGGAGCTGTTTTTT. Translating it yields CASRASAGTGNTGELFF.